This section outlines one T cell receptor (beta chain) sequence together with its context. The antigen is undetermined. This CDR3 region has 14 residues. CDR1 SGHAT and CDR2 FQNNGV come from the germline V gene. The V end lost 1 base, the J end lost 1 base, and 6 bases lay between the germline ends. This entry belongs to a study of neurological immune-mediated disorders. Study-level points and caveats: Across subjects, no CDR3 amino acid sequence appeared in expanded clones of more than one subject, a finding that suggested private repertoires in all groups.

As for time point: technical triplicate 1. The unsorted libraries were made from 2 million PBMCs kept at -80 C. The cDNA was generated by 5'RACE with 10-nucleotide random UMIs. Whenever a sequencing run was performed, it yielded over 170 million TCR-beta sequences from 15-18 subjects. Each CDR3 protein gets one entry after TCRdb re-called the 5' RACE reads with MiXCR. The table shows fewer than 50,000 distinct CDR3 sequences, with approximately 12% occurring only once. The source is a man between 60 and 75 years old with HTLV-1-associated myelopathy (HAM/TSP). The sample taken for sequencing was PBMCs. The rearrangement joins TRBV11-2 to TRBJ2-3; D is unresolved. The CDR3 DNA is TGTGCCAGCAGCTTAGGGGTCCGCACAGATACGCAGTATTTT. This codes for CASSLGVRTDTQYF.